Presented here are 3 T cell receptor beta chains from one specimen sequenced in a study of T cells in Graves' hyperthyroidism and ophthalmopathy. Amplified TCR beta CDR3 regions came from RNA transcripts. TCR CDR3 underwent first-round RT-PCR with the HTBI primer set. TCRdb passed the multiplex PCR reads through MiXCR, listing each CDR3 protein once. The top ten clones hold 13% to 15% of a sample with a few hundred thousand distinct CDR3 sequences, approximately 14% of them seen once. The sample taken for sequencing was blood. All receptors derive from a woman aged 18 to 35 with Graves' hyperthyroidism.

CDR3 protein: CSVLGESEAFF. The CDR3 DNA reads TGCAGTGTTCTAGGGGAGTCTGAAGCTTTCTTT. The chain is built from TRBV20-1 and TRBJ1-1; TRBD1 is a possible D gene (5 bases). Germline V gene data show CDR1 as DFQATT and CDR2 as SNEGSKA (reference sequence). The CDR3 is 11 amino acids. The ends were cut back, 7 bases at V and 6 bases at J, with 12 bases in the middle.

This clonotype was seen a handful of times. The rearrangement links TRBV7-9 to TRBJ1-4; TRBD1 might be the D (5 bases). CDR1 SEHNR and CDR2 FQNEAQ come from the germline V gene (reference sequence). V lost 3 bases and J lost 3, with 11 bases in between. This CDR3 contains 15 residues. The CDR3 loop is CASSFGDSPNEKLFF. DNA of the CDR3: TGTGCCAGCAGCTTTGGTGACAGCCCTAATGAAAAACTGTTTTTT.

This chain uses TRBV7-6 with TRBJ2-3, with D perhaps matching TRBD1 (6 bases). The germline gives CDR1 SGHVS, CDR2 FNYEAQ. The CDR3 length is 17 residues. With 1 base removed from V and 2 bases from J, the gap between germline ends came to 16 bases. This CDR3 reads CASSLGSAGAVTDTQYF. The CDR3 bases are TGTGCCAGCAGCTTAGGGTCGGCAGGGGCCGTCACAGATACGCAGTATTTT.